This T cell receptor (beta chain) comes out of a study of CD8 T cells in ankylosing spondylitis. Via MiXCR, TCRdb re-called the 5' RACE reads, giving one row per CDR3 protein. The table lists about 300,000 distinct CDR3 sequences, 20% of them singletons. The CDR3 has 14 residues. V was cut by 6 bases and J by 3 bases, with 11 bases left in between. The chain has TRBV12-3 or TRBV12-4 and TRBJ1-4, with D perhaps matching TRBD1 (5 bases). The origin of this receptor is a female donor with ankylosing spondylitis or in good health (not recorded which). The sequencing sample was made of blood, either unsorted or a sorted T cell fraction (not recorded which). The CDR3 protein is CASSIQGANEKLFF. The DNA for the CDR3 is TGTGCCAGCAGCATTCAAGGGGCTAATGAAAAACTGTTTTTT.